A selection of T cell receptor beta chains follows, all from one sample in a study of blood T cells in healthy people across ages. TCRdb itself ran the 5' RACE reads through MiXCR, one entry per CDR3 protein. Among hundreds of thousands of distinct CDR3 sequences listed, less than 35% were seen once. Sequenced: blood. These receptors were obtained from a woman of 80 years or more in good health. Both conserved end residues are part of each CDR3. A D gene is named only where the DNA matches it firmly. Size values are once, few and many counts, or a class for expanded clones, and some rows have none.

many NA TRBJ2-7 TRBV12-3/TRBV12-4 CASSITGSGEQYF TGTGCCAGCAGTATTACAGGGTCGGGGGAGCAGTACTTC
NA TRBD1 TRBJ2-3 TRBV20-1 CSANRDRGGGAQYF TGCAGTGCTAACCGGGACAGGGGGGGTGGGGCGCAGTATTTT
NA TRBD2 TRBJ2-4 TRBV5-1 CASRRLAGENIQYF TGCGCCAGCAGGCGACTAGCGGGGGAAAACATTCAGTACTTC
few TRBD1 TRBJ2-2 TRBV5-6 CASSSGTGDTGELFF TGTGCCAGCAGCTCCGGGACAGGGGACACCGGGGAGCTGTTTTTT
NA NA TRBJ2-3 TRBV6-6 CASSHGGTNTDTQYF TGTGCCAGCAGTCATGGTGGGACCAACACAGATACGCAGTATTTT
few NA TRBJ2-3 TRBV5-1 CASSLGPRSTDTQYF TGCGCCAGCAGCTTGGGCCCCCGCAGCACAGATACGCAGTATTTT
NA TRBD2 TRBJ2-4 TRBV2 CASSISGGKNIQYF TGTGCCAGCAGTATTAGCGGGGGGAAAAACATTCAGTACTTC
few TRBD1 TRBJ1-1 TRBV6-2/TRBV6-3 CASRGQGANTEAFF TGTGCCAGCCGGGGCCAGGGGGCAAACACTGAAGCTTTCTTT
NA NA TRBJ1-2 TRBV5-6 CASSLAVITNYGYTF TGTGCCAGCAGCTTGGCGGTGATTACTAACTATGGCTACACCTTC
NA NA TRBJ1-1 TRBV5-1 CASSLVGRGTTEAFF TGCGCCAGCAGCTTGGTCGGCAGGGGAACCACTGAAGCTTTCTTT
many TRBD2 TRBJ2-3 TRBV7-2 CASSPLPAGGRADTQYF TGTGCCAGCAGTCCTCTCCCGGCGGGGGGGAGGGCAGATACGCAGTATTTT
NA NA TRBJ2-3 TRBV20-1 CSACPGVPDTQYF TGCAGTGCTTGTCCAGGGGTTCCAGATACGCAGTATTTT
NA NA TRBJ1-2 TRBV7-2 CASSLWWGGGNGYTF TGTGCCAGCAGCCTGTGGTGGGGGGGCGGGAATGGCTACACCTTC
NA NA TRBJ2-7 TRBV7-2 CASSLSVPGGAYEQYF TGTGCCAGCAGCTTATCGGTGCCGGGGGGCGCGTACGAGCAGTACTTC
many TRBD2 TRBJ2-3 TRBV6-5 CASSFSSGAYTDTQYF TGTGCCAGCAGTTTTTCTAGCGGGGCCTACACAGATACGCAGTATTTT
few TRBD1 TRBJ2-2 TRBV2 CARGGTGGTGELFF TGTGCCAGAGGTGGGACAGGGGGTACCGGGGAGCTGTTTTTT
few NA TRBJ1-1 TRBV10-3 CAISVKGGDTEAFF TGTGCCATCAGTGTTAAAGGGGGAGACACTGAAGCTTTCTTT
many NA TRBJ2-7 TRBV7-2 CASSLQPDYEQYF TGTGCCAGCAGCTTACAGCCAGATTACGAGCAGTACTTC
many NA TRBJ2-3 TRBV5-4 CASRPQRGAVGDTQYF TGTGCCAGCAGGCCCCAACGGGGGGCCGTTGGAGATACGCAGTATTTT
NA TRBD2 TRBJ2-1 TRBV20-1 CSARKPGLAVNSYNEQFF TGCAGTGCTAGAAAACCGGGACTAGCGGTTAACTCCTACAATGAGCAGTTCTTC
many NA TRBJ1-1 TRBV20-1 CSARDPLNTEAFF TGCAGTGCTAGAGATCCGTTGAACACTGAAGCTTTCTTT
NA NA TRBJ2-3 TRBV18 CASSPTVTSTDTRYF TGTGCCAGCTCACCGACAGTAACCAGCACAGATACGCGGTATTTT
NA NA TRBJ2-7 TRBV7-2 CASSLDFSGEQYF TGTGCCAGCAGCTTAGACTTTAGTGGCGAGCAGTACTTC
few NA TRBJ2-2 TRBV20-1 CSANLPGAGELFF TGCAGTGCTAATCTTCCGGGAGCCGGGGAGCTGTTTTTT
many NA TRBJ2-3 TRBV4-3 CASSQEASGVGTDTQYF TGCGCCAGCAGCCAGGAGGCATCGGGAGTGGGCACAGATACGCAGTATTTT
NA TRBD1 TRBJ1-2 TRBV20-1 CSARRRRQGLAAYTF TGCAGTGCTAGAAGACGGCGACAGGGCTTGGCTGCCTACACCTTC
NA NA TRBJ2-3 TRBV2 CAGSGTSTDTQYF TGTGCCGGCAGTGGTACCTCCACAGATACGCAGTATTTT
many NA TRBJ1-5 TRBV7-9 CASSPRRDQPQHF TGTGCCAGCAGCCCCAGAAGGGATCAGCCCCAGCATTTT
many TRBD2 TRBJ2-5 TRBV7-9 CASSESGGRETQYF TGTGCCAGCAGCGAAAGCGGGGGGAGAGAGACCCAGTACTTC
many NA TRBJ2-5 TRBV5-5 CASSLQGRIGQYF TGTGCCAGCAGCTTACAGGGTCGGATCGGGCAGTACTTC
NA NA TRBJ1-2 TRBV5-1 CASSLDMARANYGYTF TGCGCCAGCAGCTTGGACATGGCCAGGGCTAACTATGGCTACACCTTC
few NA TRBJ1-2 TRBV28 CASSPSWVGYTF TGTGCCAGCAGCCCATCGTGGGTCGGCTACACCTTC
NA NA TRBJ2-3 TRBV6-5 CASSYGGKHTDTQYF TGTGCCAGCAGTTACGGGGGGAAGCACACAGATACGCAGTATTTT
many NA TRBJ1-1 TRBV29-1 CSVRRDTTEAFF TGCAGCGTTCGCCGGGACACCACTGAAGCTTTCTTT
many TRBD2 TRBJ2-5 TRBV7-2 CASSLSGGQETQYF TGTGCCAGCAGCCTTAGCGGGGGGCAAGAGACCCAGTACTTC
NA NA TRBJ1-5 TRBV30 CAWSLGSGNQPQHF TGTGCCTGGAGTCTGGGGAGCGGCAATCAGCCCCAGCATTTT
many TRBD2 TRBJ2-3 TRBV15 CATSRKYSSGTSGYTSTDTQYF TGTGCCACCAGCAGAAAATACTCGTCCGGGACTAGCGGTTACACGAGCACAGATACGCAGTATTTT
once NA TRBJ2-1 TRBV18 CASSRVDSYNEQFF TGTGCCAGCTCACGGGTAGACTCCTACAATGAGCAGTTCTTC
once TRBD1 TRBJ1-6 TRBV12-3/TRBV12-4 CASSRRQGNSPPHF TGTGCCAGCAGTCGTCGACAGGGCAATTCACCCCCCCACTTT
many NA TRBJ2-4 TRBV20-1 CSAGENAKNIQYF TGCAGTGCCGGCGAGAACGCCAAAAACATTCAGTACTTC
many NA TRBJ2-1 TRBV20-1 CSARGGAGSYNEQFF TGCAGTGCTAGAGGAGGAGCGGGCTCCTACAATGAGCAGTTCTTC